Presented here are 20 T cell receptor beta chains from one specimen sequenced in a study of beta chain features in type 1 diabetes. As every portion of the isolated RNA was reverse transcribed, the sequencing read expressed TCRB transcripts. Only in-frame clones appear in the TCRdb table, and some are missing; sequencing was by immunoSEQ multiplex PCR. The top ten clones hold 1% to 1.5% of a sample with about 220,000 clones, about a tenth of them seen once. Source material: central memory CD4+ T cells from blood. These receptors were collected from a man between 18 and 35 years old in good health.

Many counts were recorded for this clone. The chain's CDR3 is CASSYSKGRETQYF. The CDR3, as DNA: TGTGCCAGCAGTTACTCGAAGGGGCGGGAGACCCAGTACTTC. This chain joins TRBV6-5 and TRBJ2-5; perhaps TRBD1 as D (5 bases). The germline V gene has CDR1 MNHEY and CDR2 SVGAGI. The ends were cut back, 0 bases at V and 5 bases at J, with 10 bases in the middle. The CDR3 has 14 amino acids.

The chain combines TRBV29-1 with TRBJ2-5; 9 bases match TRBD2. The DNA end lines up better with TRBJ2-7; the J call may be wrong. The CDR3 consists of 15 residues. Germline CDR1 reads SQVTM; CDR2 reads ANQGSEA. CDR3 sequence reads: CSVGEASGMSYEQYF. The CDR3 nucleotides read TGCAGCGTTGGGGAGGCTAGCGGGATGTCCTACGAGCAGTACTTC.

This clone was detected only a few times. This chain connects TRBV7-2 to TRBJ2-3, with 8 nucleotides matching TRBD2. The CDR3 extends over 17 amino acids. The ends lost 1 base at V and 1 base at J; junction bases unmatched: 7. CDR1 SGHTA and CDR2 FQGNSA come from the germline V gene. Here the CDR3 DNA reads TGTGCCAGCAGCTTAGGAGCGGGGGCAGGTGGCACAGATACGCAGTATTTT. Residues: CASSLGAGAGGTDTQYF.

The table lists this clone with many counts. The rearrangement uses TRBV2 and TRBJ2-7; D gene ambiguous. Germline values: CDR1 SNHLY, CDR2 FYNNEI. This CDR3 spans 15 amino acids. Trimming took off 0 bases at V and 7 bases at J, with 16 bases between the two ends. Here the CDR3 reads CASSEALWRPREQYF. Written as DNA, the CDR3 is TGTGCCAGCAGTGAAGCCCTCTGGAGACCAAGGGAGCAGTACTTC.

In its sample, this clone was seen a few times. The chain has TRBV5-4 and TRBJ2-5, with TRBD1 matching over 10 bases. Germline loops: CDR1 SGHNT, CDR2 YYREEE (reference sequence). J gave up 2 bases and V 3 bases, and 16 bases lay outside the gene matches. The CDR3 loop spans 19 amino acids. The CDR3 coding sequence is TGTGCCAGCAGCTCAACCGGGACAGGGGAGATTTGGCGGCAAGAGACCCAGTACTTC. The encoded protein is CASSSTGTGEIWRQETQYF. The whole variable domain, remainder taken from reference TRBV5-4 and TRBJ2-5, is ETGVTQSPTHLIKTRGQQVTLRCSSQSGHNTVSWYQQALGQGPQFIFQYYREEENGRGNFPPRFSGLQFPNYSSELNVNALELDDSALYLCASSSTGTGEIWRQETQYFGPGTRLLVL.

There are a few counts of this clone. V is TRBV11-2 and J is TRBJ2-7, with no clear D. The CDR3 is 13 residues long. The V end was cut by 3 bases, the J end by 4 bases, with 10 bases between. Germline values: CDR1 SGHAT, CDR2 FQNNGV. This CDR3 reads CASSFLNGYEQYF. For the CDR3, the DNA is TGTGCCAGCAGCTTCTTGAACGGATACGAGCAGTACTTC. The full variable domain, with the rest looked up from reference TRBV11-2 and TRBJ2-7, is EAGVAQSPRYKIIEKRQSVAFWCNPISGHATLYWYQQILGQGPKLLIQFQNNGVVDDSQLPKDRFSAERLKGVDSTLKIQPAKLEDSAVYLCASSFLNGYEQYFGPGTRLTVT.

Concerning this clone: With a much larger clone just one base away, this may be a read error. The sample contains more than one DNA sequence encoding this CDR3. V gene TRBV30 combines with J gene TRBJ2-5, with 9 bases aligning to TRBD2. The V and J ends lost 3 bases and 5 bases, in that order; junction bases with no gene match: 7. The CDR3 has 14 residues. Germline V gives CDR1 GTSNPN, CDR2 SVGIG (reference sequence). The CDR3: CAWRIAGARETQYF. The DNA of the CDR3 is TGTGCCTGGAGGATAGCGGGAGCGCGGGAGACCCAGTACTTC.

The rearrangement uses TRBV30 and TRBJ1-5, with a possible D match to TRBD1 (5 bases). The CDR3 covers 13 residues. The ends were cut back, 5 bases at V and 5 bases at J, with 13 bases in the middle. Per the germline V gene, CDR1 is GTSNPN and CDR2 is SVGIG (reference sequence). The CDR3 bases are TGTGCCTGGTCGGGGGGAACTCATCAGCCCCAGCATTTT. Protein product: CAWSGGTHQPQHF.

This clone was recorded many times. The rearrangement joins TRBV7-9 to TRBJ2-7, with TRBD2 identical over 9 bases. With V trimmed by 4 bases and J by 7 bases, 11 bases remained unmatched. Germline V gene lookup returns CDR1 SEHNR and CDR2 FQNEAQ (reference sequence). The CDR3 runs 15 residues. The CDR3 sequence is CASSSDGIAGVEQYF. CDR3 DNA: TGTGCCAGCAGCTCCGACGGTATAGCGGGAGTTGAGCAGTACTTC.

The gene calls are TRBV5-4 and TRBJ2-1; tentatively, D is TRBD2 (5 bases). Trimming took off 0 bases at V and 0 bases at J, with 10 bases between the two ends. CDR3 length equals 16 residues. Germline V gives CDR1 SGHNT, CDR2 YYREEE (reference sequence). The CDR3 sequence: CASSLVSGLSYNEQFF. In DNA, the CDR3 is TGTGCCAGCAGCTTGGTATCAGGACTCTCCTACAATGAGCAGTTCTTC.

The chain employs TRBV6-6 and TRBJ1-1; perhaps TRBD1 as D (5 bases). The CDR3 has 15 amino acids. In germline, CDR1 is MNHNY, CDR2 SVGAGI (reference sequence). V was trimmed by 0 bases and J by 6 bases, leaving 14 bases between them. CDR3 in DNA: TGTGCCAGCAGTTACTCTGCGAGTCGGGGCGCTGAAGCTTTCTTT. It translates to CASSYSASRGAEAFF.

This clone has only a few counts. The V gene is TRBV20-1, the J gene TRBJ2-5; 7 nucleotides align to TRBD2. Germline assignment: CDR1 DFQATT and CDR2 SNEGSKA (reference sequence). The CDR3 runs to 11 residues. CDR3 coding DNA: TGCAGCCTTATAGCGGGAGAGACCCAGTACTTC. Its protein product is CSLIAGETQYF.

The chain carries TRBV5-5 and TRBJ2-2; weak D call: TRBD1 (6 bases). V was trimmed by 1 base and J by 8 bases, leaving 9 bases between them. The CDR3 is 13 amino acids. Germline V lookup: CDR1 SGHKS, CDR2 YYEKEE (reference sequence). CDR3 in amino acids: CASSLWGPGELFF. CDR3 DNA sequence: TGTGCCAGCAGCTTGTGGGGGCCGGGGGAGCTGTTTTTT. The variable domain in full, completed from reference TRBV5-5 and TRBJ2-2, reads DAGVTQSPTHLIKTRGQQVTLRCSPISGHKSVSWYQQVLGQGPQFIFQYYEKEERGRGNFPDRFSARQFPNYSSELNVNALLLGDSALYLCASSLWGPGELFFGEGSRLTVL.

The chain carries TRBV11-2 and TRBJ1-5; D ambiguous. V shed 5 bases and J shed 9 bases, with 11 bases lying between them. The germline V gene has CDR1 SGHAT and CDR2 FQNNGV. The CDR3 consists of 12 residues. The CDR3 DNA sequence: TGTGCCAGCAGCACCGGCAAGAGGCCCCAGCATTTT. This gives the protein CASSTGKRPQHF.

This clone was detected a few times. J is TRBJ2-1 and V is TRBV30, with D possibly matching TRBD1 (5 bases). V was trimmed by 0 bases and J by 9 bases, leaving 15 bases between them. Per the germline V gene, CDR1 is GTSNPN and CDR2 is SVGIG (reference sequence). The length of the CDR3 is 14 residues. CDR3 DNA sequence: TGTGCCTGGAGTGTTTCCTGGGGCAGTCCTGAGCAGTTCTTC. Its protein product is CAWSVSWGSPEQFF.

The V and J genes are TRBV5-1 and TRBJ2-1, with 8 bases identical to TRBD1. Germline trimming cut 1 base from V and 6 bases from J; bases unmatched to any gene: 3. Germline CDR1 is SGHRS and CDR2 is YFSETQ. CDR3 length equals 14 residues. The CDR3 spells CASSLLTGGNEQFF. In DNA, the CDR3 is TGCGCCAGCAGCTTGCTTACAGGGGGCAATGAGCAGTTCTTC. The variable domain in full, completed from reference TRBV5-1 and TRBJ2-1, reads KAGVTQTPRYLIKTRGQQVTLSCSPISGHRSVSWYQQTPGQGLQFLFEYFSETQRNKGNFPGRFSGRQFSNSRSEMNVSTLELGDSALYLCASSLLTGGNEQFFGPGTRLTVL.

The chain carries TRBV6-6 and TRBJ1-5, with unresolved D. V lost 6 bases and J lost 6, with 15 bases in between. The CDR3 loop spans 14 amino acids. Germline CDR1 is MNHNY and CDR2 is SVGAGI (reference sequence). The CDR3: CASRRQGDGQPQHF. The DNA for the CDR3 is TGTGCCAGCAGGCGACAAGGTGACGGTCAGCCCCAGCATTTT.

This clone has a handful of counts. The chain uses TRBV28 and TRBJ2-3; D gene unclear. The length of the CDR3 is 13 residues. Germline values: CDR1 MDHEN, CDR2 SYDVKM. Between the trimmed V and J ends, which lost 4 bases and 6 bases, there was a span of 11 bases. The CDR3 sequence is CASSSPASDTQYF. As DNA, the CDR3 is TGTGCCAGCAGTTCCCCCGCCTCCGATACGCAGTATTTT. The variable domain in full, completed from reference TRBV28 and TRBJ2-3, reads DVKVTQSSRYLVKRTGEKVFLECVQDMDHENMFWYRQDPGLGLRLIYFSYDVKMKEKGDIPEGYSVSREKKERFSLILESASTNQTSMYLCASSSPASDTQYFGPGTRLTVL.

This clone was counted between two and nine times. This rearrangement joins TRBV30 to TRBJ1-5, with 10 positions matching TRBD1. Trimming cost V 5 bases and J 1 base; bases outside gene matches: 11. Germline-derived CDR1 and CDR2 are GTSNPN and SVGIG (reference sequence). This CDR3 is built from 17 residues. This CDR3 is CAWGGTGDGVSNQPQHF. CDR3 bases: TGTGCCTGGGGAGGGACAGGGGATGGGGTGAGCAATCAGCCCCAGCATTTT.

This chain links TRBV18 with TRBJ2-2; the D gene is possibly TRBD2 (5 bases). Germline V lookup: CDR1 KGHSH, CDR2 LQKENI. Trimming stripped 6 bases from V and 0 bases from J, with 14 bases between. The CDR3 covers 16 residues. The CDR3 nucleotides are TGTGCCAGCTCGCCGAATAGCGCGCCGAACACCGGGGAGCTGTTTTTT. The encoded protein is CASSPNSAPNTGELFF.